Listed here are 5 T cell receptor beta chains from one sample, sequenced in a study of T cell repertoires in cytomegalovirus infection. TCRdb recomputed calls from the reads with MiXCR, one row per CDR3 protein. Of hundreds of thousands of distinct CDR3 sequences in the sample, roughly 46% were seen once. Their antigens remain unidentified. The sample in question was cultured PBMCs, obtained from culture after CMV antigen stimulation. These receptors came from a human donor in good health (CMV status not recorded). Some clones in this sample may be carry-over from other donors' samples.

The chain couples TRBV6-6 to TRBJ2-7, with a possible D match to TRBD1 (6 bases). Per the germline V gene, CDR1 is MNHNY and CDR2 is SVGAGI (reference sequence). This CDR3 comprises 14 residues. Trimming cost V 0 bases and J 5 bases, with 11 bases left between them. CDR3 sequence reads: CASSYSSRDNEQYF. DNA of the CDR3: TGTGCCAGCAGTTACTCGAGCAGGGACAACGAGCAGTACTTC.

A few counts support this clonotype. This chain links TRBV7-2 with TRBJ2-5, with TRBD2 as a possible D gene (5 bases). CDR3 length: 15 residues. From germline, CDR1 is SGHTA and CDR2 FQGNSA. V lost 0 bases to trimming and J lost 6 bases, with 14 bases between them. The CDR3 sequence: CASSLATTTMQTQYF. As DNA, the CDR3 is TGTGCCAGCAGCTTAGCGACGACTACCATGCAGACCCAGTACTTC.

In its sample, this clonotype was seen many times. This rearrangement joins TRBV19 to TRBJ2-3, with 7 bases aligning to TRBD2. The ends lost 7 bases at V and 2 bases at J; junction bases unmatched: 6. In germline, CDR1 is LNHDA, CDR2 SQIVND (reference sequence). This CDR3 is 14 amino acids long. CDR3 residues: CASKGLYDTDTQYF. CDR3 nucleotide sequence: TGTGCCAGTAAGGGACTATACGACACAGATACGCAGTATTTT.

The V call is TRBV30, the J call TRBJ1-3; D perhaps matches TRBD1 (5 bases). CDR3 length equals 13 residues. V was cut by 3 bases and J by 2 bases, with 8 bases left in between. Germline CDR1 and CDR2: GTSNPN and SVGIG (reference sequence). The DNA for the CDR3 is TGTGCCTGGAGCTCAGGGACTGGAAACACCATATATTTT. It is translated as CAWSSGTGNTIYF. Complete variable domain (other parts from reference TRBV30 and TRBJ1-3): SQTIHQWPATLVQPVGSPLSLECTVEGTSNPNLYWYRQAAGRGLQLLFYSVGIGQISSEVPQNLSASRPQDRQFILSSKKLLLSDSGFYLCAWSSGTGNTIYFGEGSWLTVV.

The gene calls are TRBV6-6 and TRBJ2-1; D is possibly TRBD1 (5 bases). Germline CDR1 MNHNY, CDR2 SVGAGI (reference sequence). With 8 bases removed from V and 9 bases from J, the gap between germline ends came to 17 bases. The CDR3 is 13 amino acids. The CDR3 protein is CASGEETVSEQFF. The CDR3 nucleotides read TGTGCCAGCGGAGAAGAGACAGTCTCTGAGCAGTTCTTC.